These 32 T cell receptor beta chains came from one sample sequenced in a study of T cell responses to AZD1222 COVID-19 vaccine. TCRdb keeps only in-frame clones here, not all; method: immunoSEQ multiplex PCR. This table holds about 120,000 clones, 65% to 90% found once. This material consisted of peripheral blood, taken on day 0 of AZD1222 vaccination. These receptors originate from an adult in good health.

This clone was counted between two and nine times. The gene calls are TRBV2 and TRBJ1-2; no clear D. The CDR3 has 12 amino acids. The V gene lost 11 bases and the J gene lost 3 bases, with 13 bases spanning the gap. Germline V lookup: CDR1 SNHLY, CDR2 FYNNEI. The CDR3 nucleotides read TGTGCCGCCCGAAGGGAGGACTATGGCTACACCTTC. This gives the protein CAARREDYGYTF. Using reference TRBV2 and TRBJ1-2 for the parts outside the CDR3, the full variable domain is EPEVTQTPSHQVTQMGQEVILRCVPISNHLYFYWYRQILGQKVEFLVSFYNNEISEKSEIFDDQFSVERPDGSNFTLKIRSTKLEDSAMYFCAARREDYGYTFGSGTRLTVV.

The CDR3 loop reads CASSAREAYEQYF. DNA of the CDR3: TGTGCCAGCAGTGCCCGGGAGGCCTACGAGCAGTACTTC. The rearrangement uses TRBV27 and TRBJ2-7; 7 bases fit TRBD2. Germline lookup yields CDR1 MNHEY and CDR2 SMNVEV (reference sequence). CDR3 length: 13 residues. V was clipped by 5 bases and J by 2 bases; unmatched bases: 3.

The chain carries TRBV3-1 (or the pseudogene TRBV3-2) and TRBJ2-1; D remains ambiguous. The germline CDR1 and CDR2 sequences are LGHDT and YNNKEL (reference sequence). The ends were cut back, 0 bases at V and 3 bases at J, with 12 bases in the middle. CDR3 length: 16 amino acids. CDR3 residues: CASSQDLGSYYNEQFF. CDR3 sequence (DNA): TGTGCCAGCAGCCAAGATTTGGGGTCCTACTACAATGAGCAGTTCTTC.

In nucleotides, the CDR3 is TGTGCCAGCAGCAGGCCGGAGTTAGGGCGGAACGAGCAGTACTTC. This sequence encodes CASSRPELGRNEQYF. The chain has TRBV21-1 and TRBJ2-7. TRBV21-1 is recorded as a pseudogene. The CDR3 loop spans 15 amino acids.

This chain connects TRBV5-8 to TRBJ2-7; D not resolved. The CDR3 sequence is 14 residues long. Trimming took 2 bases from V and 3 from J, leaving 12 bases between them. Germline CDR1 SGHTS, CDR2 YDEGEE. CDR3 loop: CASSFLSGFYEQYF. CDR3 bases: TGTGCCAGCAGCTTCCTCAGTGGCTTCTACGAGCAGTACTTC.

V gene TRBV19 combines with J gene TRBJ1-5, with TRBD1 identical over 7 bases. There are 13 residues in the CDR3. Trimming at V came to 7 bases and at J to 2 bases, leaving 2 bases not matched to a gene. CDR1 is LNHDA, CDR2 SQIVND, per germline (reference sequence). The CDR3 region is CASTDRGNQPQHF. The CDR3 region has the DNA TGTGCCAGTACCGACAGGGGCAATCAGCCCCAGCATTTT.

The chain has TRBV28 and TRBJ2-3, with a possible D match to TRBD2 (5 bases). The V gene's germline CDR1 is MDHEN and CDR2 SYDVKM. With 2 bases removed from V and 0 bases from J, the gap between germline ends came to 9 bases. This CDR3 region has 15 residues. CDR3 coding DNA: TGTGCCAGCAGTTTAAGGAGCGGAAGCACAGATACGCAGTATTTT. Translation gives CASSLRSGSTDTQYF.

V and J are TRBV7-2 and TRBJ1-1, with 10 bases matching TRBD1. The CDR3 has 14 residues. CDR1 SGHTA and CDR2 FQGNSA come from the germline V gene. The junction had 10 bases not matched to a gene; V was cut back by 5 bases and J by 10 bases. The CDR3 region has the DNA TGTGCCAGCAGCCGCTTAGGGGGGGACAGGGGAGCTTTCTTT. Its translation is CASSRLGGDRGAFF.

The V gene is TRBV6-6, the J gene TRBJ2-5; weak D call: TRBD2 (6 bases). Trimming removed 5 bases at V and 5 bases at J, with 21 bases between. The length of the CDR3 is 16 residues. Germline V lookup: CDR1 MNHNY, CDR2 SVGAGI (reference sequence). The CDR3, as DNA: TGTGCCAGCAGTCCCCAACTAAGGGCCGGAGGGGAGACCCAGTACTTC. It yields the protein CASSPQLRAGGETQYF.

J is TRBJ2-5 and V is TRBV28; 10 nucleotides agree with TRBD2. Germline-derived CDR1 and CDR2 are MDHEN and SYDVKM. J was trimmed by 5 bases and V by 3 bases; bases with no gene match: 6. This CDR3 spans 15 amino acids. The CDR3 DNA follows: TGTGCCAGCAGTTTCCCAGGAGCGGGAGGGGAGACCCAGTACTTC. It yields the protein CASSFPGAGGETQYF.

This chain connects TRBV18 to TRBJ1-5, with D uncertain. CDR1 is KGHSH, CDR2 LQKENI, per germline. This CDR3 is built from 13 residues. Between the trimmed V and J ends, which lost 2 bases and 5 bases, there was a span of 7 bases. This CDR3 is CASSPDQDQPQHF. The CDR3 nucleotides read TGTGCCAGCTCACCAGACCAGGATCAGCCCCAGCATTTT.

CDR3 protein: CASTSGQHNWGQPQHF. CDR3 in DNA: TGTGCCAGCACCTCGGGACAGCACAATTGGGGGCAGCCCCAGCATTTT. The chain recombines TRBV28 with TRBJ1-5, with 7 bases that match TRBD1. V trimming: 7 bases; J trimming: 7 bases; junction bases outside the gene matches: 16. The CDR3 totals 16 residues. Germline V gene lookup returns CDR1 MDHEN and CDR2 SYDVKM.

This clone was counted a few times. V usage is TRBV11-2 and J usage is TRBJ1-2; no clear D. Germline V gives CDR1 SGHAT, CDR2 FQNNGV. Deletions cut 5 bases from V and 0 bases from J, with 7 bases between. The CDR3 length is 13 residues. In DNA form, the CDR3 reads TGTGCCAGCAGCCAGGAAGCTAACTATGGCTACACCTTC. Encoded protein: CASSQEANYGYTF.

The chain carries TRBV5-6 and TRBJ1-1; D not certain. Germline V gene lookup returns CDR1 SGHDT and CDR2 YYEEEE. This CDR3 has 15 amino acids. Trimming shortened V by 1 base and J by 1 base, and 11 bases separated the two germline ends. CDR3 sequence (DNA): TGTGCCAGCAGCTTGCATGGCGGGAGGAACACTGAAGCTTTCTTT. It codes for CASSLHGGRNTEAFF. The full variable domain, completed using reference TRBV5-6 and TRBJ1-1, is DAGVTQSPTHLIKTRGQQVTLRCSPKSGHDTVSWYQQALGQGPQFIFQYYEEEERQRGNFPDRFSGHQFPNYSSELNVNALLLGDSALYLCASSLHGGRNTEAFFGQGTRLTVV.

This sequence joins TRBV27 and TRBJ2-2, with unresolved D. Per the germline V gene, CDR1 is MNHEY and CDR2 is SMNVEV (reference sequence). V shed 6 bases and J shed 5 bases, with 10 bases lying between them. The CDR3 sequence is 13 residues long. The CDR3, as DNA: TGTGCCAGCAGACCCGAAGGAACCGGGGAGCTGTTTTTT. Residues: CASRPEGTGELFF.

Only one count was recorded for this clone. The CDR3 protein is CASQDGLSSYNSPLHF. DNA for the CDR3: TGTGCCAGCCAGGACGGATTGAGCTCCTATAATTCACCCCTCCACTTT. J is TRBJ1-6 and V is TRBV7-9, with D unclear. Germline CDR1 reads SEHNR; CDR2 reads FQNEAQ (reference sequence). The CDR3 length is 16 residues. V lost 8 bases and J lost 0, with 14 bases in between.

The V gene is TRBV10-3, the J gene TRBJ2-3; 11 bases map to TRBD2. The CDR3 runs 17 residues. The V gene end was trimmed by 7 bases and the J gene end by 2 bases; junction bases not matched to a gene: 11. Germline V gene data show CDR1 as ENHRY and CDR2 as SYGVKD. The chain's CDR3 is CAITAVVAGGSTDTQYF. CDR3 in DNA: TGTGCCATCACAGCTGTAGTAGCGGGAGGGTCCACAGATACGCAGTATTTT.

This clone showed up many times. This sequence joins TRBV4-1 and TRBJ1-6; D perhaps matches TRBD1 (5 bases). The V and J ends lost 4 bases and 9 bases respectively, with 19 bases between them. The CDR3 spans 16 residues. Germline CDR1 MGHRA, CDR2 YSYEKL. CDR3 sequence (DNA): TGCGCCAGCAGCCGGGTGTTGGACACAATGGGTTCACCCCTCCACTTT. This translates into CASSRVLDTMGSPLHF.

The V gene is TRBV7-9, the J gene TRBJ2-7, with 9 nucleotides matching TRBD2. Per the germline V gene, CDR1 is SEHNR and CDR2 is FQNEAQ (reference sequence). CDR3 length: 13 residues. V was pared by 7 bases and J by 2 bases, with 3 bases of the junction left unmatched. The CDR3: CASTIAGAYEQYF. The CDR3 nucleotides are TGTGCCAGCACCATAGCGGGGGCCTACGAGCAGTACTTC.

This clone was counted between two and nine times. The chain has TRBV5-1 and TRBJ1-1; unclear D gene. V lost 4 bases, J lost 8 bases, and 18 bases lay in between. Germline CDR1 is SGHRS and CDR2 is YFSETQ. This CDR3 comprises 14 residues. The CDR3 here is CASSVRTDAQEAFF. In DNA form, the CDR3 reads TGCGCCAGCAGCGTCAGGACGGACGCCCAGGAAGCTTTCTTT.

The chain couples TRBV13 to TRBJ1-1; perhaps TRBD1 as D (5 bases). The V end was cut by 5 bases, the J end by 1 base, with 17 bases between. This CDR3 has 16 residues. Per germline, CDR1 PRHDT and CDR2 FYEKMQ (reference sequence). The CDR3 is CASSPVWGGENTEAFF. Here the CDR3 DNA reads TGTGCCAGCAGCCCTGTTTGGGGCGGCGAGAACACTGAAGCTTTCTTT.

V and J are TRBV10-3 and TRBJ1-1; weak D call: TRBD1 (6 bases). This CDR3 is built from 12 residues. V dropped 11 bases and J dropped 1 base, with 11 bases sitting between them. The germline gives CDR1 ENHRY, CDR2 SYGVKD. This chain's CDR3 is CAAGGQNTEAFF. The CDR3 nucleotides are TGTGCCGCCGGGGGGCAGAACACTGAAGCTTTCTTT.

The V gene is TRBV19, the J gene TRBJ1-1; tentative D call: TRBD1 (6 bases). CDR1 is LNHDA, CDR2 SQIVND, per germline (reference sequence). This CDR3 spans 13 amino acids. Trimming removed 9 bases at V and 5 bases at J, with 16 bases between. CDR3 region: CASLRGGQTEAFF. In DNA, the CDR3 is TGTGCCAGCCTGCGGGGGGGGCAAACTGAAGCTTTCTTT.

The rearrangement joins TRBV7-2 to TRBJ2-1; TRBD2 matches at 8 bases. The CDR3 contains 15 residues. V lost 6 bases, J lost 8 bases, and 12 bases stayed unmatched. Per the germline V gene, CDR1 is SGHTA and CDR2 is FQGNSA. The CDR3 loop reads CASSEPGLAGYEQFF. The DNA of the CDR3 is TGTGCCAGCAGTGAACCCGGACTAGCAGGCTATGAGCAGTTCTTC. Based on the CDR3 plus reference TRBV7-2 and TRBJ2-1, the full variable domain is GAGVSQSPSNKVTEKGKDVELRCDPISGHTALYWYRQSLGQGLEFLIYFQGNSAPDKSGLPSDRFSAERTGGSVSTLTIQRTQQEDSAVYLCASSEPGLAGYEQFFGPGTRLTVL.

V usage is TRBV7-2 and J usage is TRBJ1-6; 7 nucleotides match TRBD1. CDR1 is SGHTA and CDR2 is FQGNSA in the germline V gene. CDR3 length: 15 residues. Trimming removed 1 base from V and 7 bases from J; junction bases left unmatched: 4. The CDR3 nucleotides are TGTGCCAGCAGCTTAGGACAGGGTTACAATTCACCCCTCCACTTT. This sequence encodes CASSLGQGYNSPLHF.

The chain is built from TRBV28 and TRBJ2-7, with D possibly TRBD2 on 5 matching bases. CDR3 size: 14 residues. V was pared by 4 bases and J by 6 bases, with 16 bases between. Germline V gene data show CDR1 as MDHEN and CDR2 as SYDVKM. DNA of the CDR3: TGTGCCAGCAGTTCCGCGGGTCGGGAACCCGAGCAGTACTTC. Translation gives CASSSAGREPEQYF.

Details on this clone: Germline is not matched at one junction end, which may reflect a read error. The chain uses TRBV7-2 and TRBJ2-7, with D unclear. Germline lookup yields CDR1 SGHTA and CDR2 FQGNSA. The length of the CDR3 is 12 residues. This CDR3 is CASSPGVEQWHF. CDR3 nucleotide sequence: TGTGCCAGCAGCCCTGGGGTTGAGCAGTGGCACTTC.

This rearrangement joins TRBV28 to TRBJ1-2; 8 bases agree with TRBD1. In germline, CDR1 is MDHEN, CDR2 SYDVKM. The CDR3 sequence is 14 residues long. The V segment lost 2 bases and the J segment 8 bases; nucleotides outside the gene matches: 7. CDR3 in amino acids: CASSLADRVGGYTF. The CDR3 nucleotides read TGTGCCAGCAGTTTAGCGGACAGGGTTGGAGGCTACACCTTC.

The chain employs TRBV5-4 and TRBJ2-1; D gene uncertain. Germline CDR1 SGHNT, CDR2 YYREEE (reference sequence). The CDR3 is made up of 15 amino acids. The V and J ends lost 4 bases and 0 bases respectively, with 11 bases between them. Written as DNA, the CDR3 is TGTGCCAGCAGCATAGACGGTAGCTCCTACAATGAGCAGTTCTTC. Translation: CASSIDGSSYNEQFF.

The V gene is TRBV7-9, the J gene TRBJ2-6, with D tentatively TRBD1 (5 bases). In germline, CDR1 is SEHNR, CDR2 FQNEAQ (reference sequence). V shed 6 bases and J shed 0 bases, with 12 bases lying between them. CDR3 length: 16 amino acids. For the CDR3, the DNA is TGTGCCAGCAGTTTTCCCGGACACTCTGGGGCCAACGTCCTGACTTTC. Protein sequence: CASSFPGHSGANVLTF.

The genes are TRBV5-1 and TRBJ1-2; 9 bases line up with TRBD1. The V segment lost 4 bases and the J segment 6 bases; nucleotides outside the gene matches: 7. Germline lookup yields CDR1 SGHRS and CDR2 YFSETQ. This CDR3 comprises 14 residues. The CDR3 coding sequence is TGCGCCAGCAGCGACCCGACAGGGGGTAATGGCTACACCTTC. It specifies CASSDPTGGNGYTF.

The genes are TRBV2 and TRBJ2-2; D unclear. Germline V gives CDR1 SNHLY, CDR2 FYNNEI. The V end lost 2 bases, the J end lost 4 bases, and 8 bases lay between the germline ends. CDR3 length: 14 amino acids. The CDR3 bases are TGTGCCAGCAGTGAATGGGCCCTCACCGGGGAGCTGTTTTTT. Amino acids: CASSEWALTGELFF.